This T cell receptor (beta chain) was identified in a study of T cells in Graves' hyperthyroidism and ophthalmopathy. Overall study findings and caveats: The majority of expanded thyroid clonotypes above 0.001 also appeared in blood.

This clonotype showed up many times. Antigen specificity is unknown. TCR beta CDR3 sequences were amplified from RNA transcripts. A set of HTBI primers served as the primers for a first-round RT-PCR of the TCR CDR3. In TCRdb, the multiplex PCR reads were re-called with MiXCR into one record per CDR3 protein. This table holds 550,000 to 600,000 distinct CDR3 sequences, around 14% found once. Each ophthalmopathy patient scored at least 3 on the Clinical Activity Score and at least 4 on NOSPECS grade, with duration under 3 months. Pregnant or lactating patients were excluded, as were those with uncontrolled infection or other autoimmune disease. The source of the PBMCs was 10 ml of fresh peripheral blood. Trimming removed 0 bases from V and 7 bases from J; junction bases left unmatched: 4. CDR3 size: 15 residues. Germline V CDR1 and CDR2: LNHNV, YYDKDF (reference sequence).

The specimen sequenced was blood. The sequence derives from a young woman with Graves' ophthalmopathy. This sequence joins TRBV15 and TRBJ2-1, with TRBD1 matching 9 bases. This CDR3 is CATSREGQGSNEQFF. CDR3 nucleotides: TGTGCCACCAGCAGAGAGGGACAGGGATCGAATGAGCAGTTCTTC.